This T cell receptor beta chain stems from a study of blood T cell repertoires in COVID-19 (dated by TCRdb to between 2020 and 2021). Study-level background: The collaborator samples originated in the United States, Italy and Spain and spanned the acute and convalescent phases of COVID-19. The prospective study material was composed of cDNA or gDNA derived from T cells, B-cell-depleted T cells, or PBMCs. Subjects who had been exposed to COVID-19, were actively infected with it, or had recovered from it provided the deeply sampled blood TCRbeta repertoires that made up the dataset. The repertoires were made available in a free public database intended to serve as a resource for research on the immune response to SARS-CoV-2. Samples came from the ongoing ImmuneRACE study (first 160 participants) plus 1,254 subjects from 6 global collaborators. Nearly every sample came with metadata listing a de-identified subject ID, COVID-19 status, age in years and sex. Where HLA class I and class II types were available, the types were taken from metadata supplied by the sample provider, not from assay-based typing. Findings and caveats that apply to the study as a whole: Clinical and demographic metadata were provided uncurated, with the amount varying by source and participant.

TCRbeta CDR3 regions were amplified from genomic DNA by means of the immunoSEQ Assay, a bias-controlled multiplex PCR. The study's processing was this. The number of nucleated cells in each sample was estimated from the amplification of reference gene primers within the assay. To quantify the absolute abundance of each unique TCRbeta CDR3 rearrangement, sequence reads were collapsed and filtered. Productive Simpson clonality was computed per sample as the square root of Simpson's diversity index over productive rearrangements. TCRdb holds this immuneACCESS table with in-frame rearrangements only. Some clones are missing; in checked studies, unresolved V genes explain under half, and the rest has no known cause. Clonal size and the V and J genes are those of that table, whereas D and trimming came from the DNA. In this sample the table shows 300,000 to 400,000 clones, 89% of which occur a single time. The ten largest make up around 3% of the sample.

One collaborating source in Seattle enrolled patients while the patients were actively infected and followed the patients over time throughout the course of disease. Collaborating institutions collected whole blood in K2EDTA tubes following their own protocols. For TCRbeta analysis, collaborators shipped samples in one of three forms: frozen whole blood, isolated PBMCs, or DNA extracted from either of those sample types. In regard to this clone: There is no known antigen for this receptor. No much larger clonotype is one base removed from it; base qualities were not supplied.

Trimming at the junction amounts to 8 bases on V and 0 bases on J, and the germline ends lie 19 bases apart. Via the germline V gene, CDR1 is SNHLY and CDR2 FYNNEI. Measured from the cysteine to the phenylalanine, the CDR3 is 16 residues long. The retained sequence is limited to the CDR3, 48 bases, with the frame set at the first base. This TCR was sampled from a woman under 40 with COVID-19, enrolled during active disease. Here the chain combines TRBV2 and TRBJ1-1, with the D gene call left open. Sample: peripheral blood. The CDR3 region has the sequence CASPMPEGSLNTEAFF. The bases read TGTGCCAGCCCGATGCCGGAGGGCAGCCTGAACACTGAAGCTTTCTTT.